The 21 T cell receptor beta chains below were found in one sample sequenced in a study of blood T cell repertoires in COVID-19. Repertoires were generated with immunoSEQ multiplex PCR, while TCRdb's copy carries only in-frame clones and drops some. Of fewer than 350,000 clones in the sample, approximately 80% were seen once. Material: peripheral blood. Receptors were obtained from a woman in her sixties with active or convalescent COVID-19.

The chain has TRBV6-5 and TRBJ1-5; a weak D match, TRBD1 (6 bases). Germline V gives CDR1 MNHEY, CDR2 SVGAGI. V lost 4 bases and J 9 bases, leaving 22 bases between the germline ends. The CDR3 sequence is 16 residues long. CDR3 sequence (DNA): TGTGCCAGCAGTTCCTCCGGGACACCACCCGATGGGCCCCAGCATTTT. This translates into CASSSSGTPPDGPQHF.

V is TRBV19 and J is TRBJ1-3, with TRBD1 matching over 7 bases. Trimming took 5 bases from V and 4 from J; bases not matched to a gene: 8. The CDR3 consists of 15 residues. CDR1 and CDR2 (germline): LNHDA, SQIVND (reference sequence). This CDR3 is CASSRSTGTGNTIYF. As DNA, the CDR3 is TGTGCCAGTAGTCGTTCGACAGGGACGGGAAACACCATATATTTT.

This sequence joins TRBV4-2 and TRBJ2-2; weak D call: TRBD1 (6 bases). Germline lookup yields CDR1 LGHNA and CDR2 YNFKEQ. CDR3 length equals 17 residues. Trimming removed 4 bases at V and 5 bases at J, with 20 bases between. The CDR3 region has the DNA TGTGCCAGCAGCCCGGAGACGGGACACTTGGGGACCGGGGAGCTGTTTTTT. It codes for CASSPETGHLGTGELFF.

The chain couples TRBV23-1 to TRBJ1-1; TRBD1 might be the D (5 bases). TRBV23-1 belongs to the ORF category, with a function that is uncertain. This CDR3 region has 16 residues. Trimming took off 0 bases at V and 5 bases at J, with 16 bases between the two ends. The CDR3 nucleotides read TGCGCCAGCAGTCAATCGGGGCCGCAAGGGGTTACTGAAGCTTTCTTT. Protein sequence: CASSQSGPQGVTEAFF.

The CDR3 reads CAISPRGGATDTQYF. CDR3 sequence (DNA): TGTGCCATCAGTCCCCGGGGGGGGGCAACAGATACGCAGTATTTT. V usage is TRBV10-3 and J usage is TRBJ2-3, with 8 nucleotides matching TRBD2. V trimming: 5 bases; J trimming: 3 bases; junction bases outside the gene matches: 7. CDR1 and CDR2 (germline): ENHRY, SYGVKD. The CDR3 spans 15 residues.

This clone was picked up a small number of times. J is TRBJ1-2 and V is TRBV4-1; D remains ambiguous. The germline V gene encodes CDR1 MGHRA and CDR2 YSYEKL. The CDR3 has 14 amino acids. Deletions cut 4 bases from V and 7 bases from J, with 16 bases between. The CDR3 bases are TGCGCCAGCAGCCTAAGGGTTAATGGAGGTGGCTACACCTTC. Encoded protein: CASSLRVNGGGYTF.

V usage is TRBV6-5 and J usage is TRBJ1-1, with 9 bases matching TRBD1. Per germline, CDR1 MNHEY and CDR2 SVGAGI. The length of the CDR3 is 15 residues. V was pared by 7 bases and J by 1 base, with 7 bases of the junction left unmatched. CDR3 in amino acids: CASTLRQGGNTEAFF. The CDR3 DNA follows: TGTGCCAGCACCCTTAGACAGGGGGGGAACACTGAAGCTTTCTTT.

The chain links TRBV3-1 (or the pseudogene TRBV3-2) to TRBJ2-6; a possible D gene is TRBD2 (5 bases). V lost 0 bases, J lost 2 bases, and 11 bases lay in between. The CDR3 runs 17 residues. Germline V gene sequence: CDR1 LGHDT, CDR2 YNNKEL (reference sequence). DNA for the CDR3: TGTGCCAGCAGCCAAGATCTTGGAGGTCCTGGGGCCAACGTCCTGACTTTC. It translates to CASSQDLGGPGANVLTF.

The chain links TRBV27 to TRBJ1-6; D unclear. The CDR3 has 16 amino acids. The germline V and J ends were trimmed by 3 bases and 2 bases, with 11 bases remaining between them. Germline-derived CDR1 and CDR2 are MNHEY and SMNVEV (reference sequence). The CDR3 protein is CASSFPGSAYNSPLHF. The DNA of the CDR3 is TGTGCCAGCAGTTTCCCGGGATCCGCCTATAATTCACCCCTCCACTTT.

This chain joins TRBV20-1 and TRBJ2-5; D is undetermined. CDR1 DFQATT and CDR2 SNEGSKA come from the germline V gene (reference sequence). V was cut by 7 bases and J by 2 bases, with 8 bases left in between. The CDR3 has 11 amino acids. The CDR3 region has the DNA TGCAGTGGAGCTGTACAAGAGACCCAGTACTTC. Amino acid sequence: CSGAVQETQYF.

This clone showed up just a few times. The chain uses TRBV29-1 and TRBJ1-2, with D hard to call. From germline, CDR1 is SQVTM and CDR2 ANQGSEA. The CDR3 has 12 amino acids. V lost 3 bases, J lost 2 bases, and 7 bases lay in between. The CDR3 loop reads CSVDGVNYGYTF. For the CDR3, the DNA is TGCAGCGTTGACGGGGTCAACTATGGCTACACCTTC.

The V and J genes are TRBV5-8 and TRBJ2-1, with D tentatively TRBD1 (6 bases). Trimming pared 0 bases from V and 2 bases from J, leaving 6 bases between. The CDR3 covers 14 residues. Germline CDR1 reads SGHTS; CDR2 reads YDEGEE. In nucleotides, the CDR3 is TGTGCCAGCAGCTTGGGACAGGCCTACAATGAGCAGTTCTTC. It yields the protein CASSLGQAYNEQFF.

The chain carries TRBV11-1 and TRBJ1-4; a possible D gene is TRBD1 (5 bases). The germline V gene has CDR1 SGHAT and CDR2 FQDESV (reference sequence). The CDR3 spans 13 residues. With 3 bases removed from V and 8 bases from J, the gap between germline ends came to 10 bases. The DNA for the CDR3 is TGTGCCAGCAGCTTGCAGGGTAGCGAAAAACTGTTTTTT. It yields the protein CASSLQGSEKLFF.

This rearrangement joins TRBV5-1 to TRBJ1-3; TRBD1 matches 7 bases. The CDR3 extends over 16 amino acids. Germline V gene lookup returns CDR1 SGHRS and CDR2 YFSETQ. The V gene end was trimmed by 3 bases and the J gene end by 0 bases; junction bases not matched to a gene: 6. The CDR3 DNA reads TGCGCCAGCAGCTCCGGAACAGGGGTCTCTGGAAACACCATATATTTT. Amino acids: CASSSGTGVSGNTIYF.

The chain carries TRBV28 and TRBJ2-7, with 8 nucleotides matching TRBD1. The J segment lost 2 bases and the V segment lost 7 bases, leaving 10 bases of the junction unmatched. There are 15 residues in the CDR3. Germline V gene lookup returns CDR1 MDHEN and CDR2 SYDVKM. CDR3 in amino acids: CASKLAGGRPYEQYF. As DNA, the CDR3 is TGTGCCAGCAAACTCGCAGGGGGCAGACCCTACGAGCAGTACTTC.

The genes are TRBV5-4 and TRBJ2-2; 11 nucleotides match TRBD2. Trimming removed 4 bases from V and 6 bases from J; junction bases left unmatched: 11. The CDR3 totals 17 residues. Germline values: CDR1 SGHNT, CDR2 YYREEE (reference sequence). CDR3 sequence (DNA): TGTGCCAGCAGCGATGGGACTAGCGGAGGGATTTCCGGGGAGCTGTTTTTT. Its translation: CASSDGTSGGISGELFF.

This clone came up many times. The chain has TRBV20-1 and TRBJ1-6, with D uncertain. V was clipped by 3 bases and J by 0 bases, with 12 bases between them. The CDR3 runs to 16 residues. Looked up from germline, CDR1 is DFQATT and CDR2 is SNEGSKA (reference sequence). The CDR3 protein is CSASSSTRSYNSPLHF. In DNA, the CDR3 is TGCAGTGCTAGTTCGTCTACCCGCTCCTATAATTCACCCCTCCACTTT.

The gene calls are TRBV5-1 and TRBJ2-6, with no clear D. Trimming stripped 0 bases from V and 0 bases from J, with 10 bases between. This CDR3 contains 17 residues. Germline V CDR1 and CDR2: SGHRS, YFSETQ. CDR3 amino acids: CASSLGSPSSGANVLTF. In nucleotides, the CDR3 is TGCGCCAGCAGCTTGGGTTCCCCTAGCTCTGGGGCCAACGTCCTGACTTTC.

V gene TRBV5-1 combines with J gene TRBJ1-2; 9 bases are shared with TRBD1. Trimming cost V 4 bases and J 4 bases; bases outside gene matches: 8. The CDR3 loop spans 15 amino acids. Germline-derived CDR1 and CDR2 are SGHRS and YFSETQ. DNA for the CDR3: TGCGCCAGCAGCCCGACAGGGGGTGATATCTATGGCTACACCTTC. Encoded protein: CASSPTGGDIYGYTF.

The chain employs TRBV9 and TRBJ2-2; D not certain. The germline V gene encodes CDR1 SGDLS and CDR2 YYNGEE. The CDR3 spans 15 residues. V gave up 2 bases and J gave up 0 bases, with 8 bases separating them. The CDR3 is CASSVGATNTGELFF. In DNA, the CDR3 is TGTGCCAGCAGCGTCGGTGCTACGAACACCGGGGAGCTGTTTTTT.

The chain is built from TRBV5-4 and TRBJ1-2; D gene uncertain. V was cut by 0 bases and J by 5 bases, with 14 bases left in between. Germline V CDR1 and CDR2: SGHNT, YYREEE (reference sequence). This CDR3 region has 15 residues. CDR3 DNA: TGTGCCAGCAGCTTGGATTTGGGTCGCGGATATGGCTACACCTTC. Translating it yields CASSLDLGRGYGYTF. The whole variable domain, remainder taken from reference TRBV5-4 and TRBJ1-2, is ETGVTQSPTHLIKTRGQQVTLRCSSQSGHNTVSWYQQALGQGPQFIFQYYREEENGRGNFPPRFSGLQFPNYSSELNVNALELDDSALYLCASSLDLGRGYGYTFGSGTRLTVV.